These T cell receptor beta chains were read from a single sample in a study of T cell clonotyping in hematopoietic cell transplantation. Using immunoSEQ multiplex PCR, the repertoire was profiled, and TCRdb retains in-frame clones only, with some absent. Of 30,000 or so clones in the sample, roughly 90% are singletons; the top ten hold over 8.5%. Material: PBMCs, obtained 100 days after allogeneic stem cell transplant. The origin of the receptors is a female patient aged 50-60 years who had an allogeneic stem cell transplant from a related donor, so the T cells may come from the graft donor. Some clones in this sample may be carry-over from other donors' samples. CDR3s include the opening cysteine and the closing phenylalanine or tryptophan. A D gene is named only where the DNA matches it firmly. Expanded clones get a size class; other rows say once, few or many, or leave the size out.

clone_size j_call d_call v_call cdr3_nt cdr3_aa
once TRBJ1-2 - TRBV5-4 TGTGCCAGCAGCTTGGCCAGGGTGAACTATGGCTACACCTTC CASSLARVNYGYTF
- TRBJ2-1 - TRBV15 TGTGCCACCAGCACGAGACTCTCCCCGTATGAGCAGTTCTTC CATSTRLSPYEQFF
- TRBJ2-2 - TRBV4-1 TGCGCCAGCAGCCAAGGCGGGGCCTACACCGGGGAGCTGTTTTTT CASSQGGAYTGELFF
- TRBJ2-3 - TRBV2 TGTGCCAGCCCGGACGGCGCTGGGCAGTATTTT CASPDGAGQYF
- TRBJ2-7 TRBD2 TRBV10-3 TGTGCCATCAGCCGACTAGCGGGGGGCTACGAGCAGTACTTC CAISRLAGGYEQYF
- TRBJ2-6 TRBD1 TRBV29-1 TGCAGCGTTGCTTCAGGACAGGGGCTTTCTGGGGCCAACGTCCTGACTTTC CSVASGQGLSGANVLTF
- TRBJ1-4 - TRBV9 TGTGCCAGCACCCGGACGGGAGGAGAAGAAAAACTGTTTTTT CASTRTGGEEKLFF
- TRBJ2-1 TRBD2 TRBV7-7 TGTGCCAGCAGCTCCCTAGCGGGGTCAGGAAATGAGCAGTTCTTC CASSSLAGSGNEQFF
few TRBJ2-7 - TRBV28 TGTGCCAGCAGCCGCATCAGGAGCGAGCAGTACTTC CASSRIRSEQYF
- TRBJ2-4 - TRBV5-1 TGCGCCAGCAGCTTGGAACCAGGGGAGGACATTCAGTACTTC CASSLEPGEDIQYF
- TRBJ1-4 - TRBV5-1 TGCGCCAGCAGCTTGTTTGGTCGTACGGAAAAACTGTTTTTT CASSLFGRTEKLFF
- TRBJ2-2 - TRBV6-5 TGTCCCCGGTCGGACCCAAGCACCGGGGAGCTGTTTTTT CPRSDPSTGELFF
- TRBJ2-5 - TRBV9 TGTGCCAGCAGCGTAGCAGGGGCGGGGGAGACCCAGTACTTC CASSVAGAGETQYF
- TRBJ1-2 TRBD1 TRBV5-6 TGTGCCAGCGTCTCCGGGACAGGGAACTATGGCTACACCTTC CASVSGTGNYGYTF
- TRBJ2-7 - TRBV7-9 TGTGCCAGCAGCTTAGAAAGTTTTACCTACGAGCAGTACTTC CASSLESFTYEQYF
- TRBJ2-5 - TRBV5-1 TGCGCCAGCAGCTTGGGTGAGGAGACCCAGTACTTC CASSLGEETQYF
- TRBJ1-6 TRBD1 TRBV4-2 TGTGCCAGCAGCCAAGATAAGGCAGGGGGGGGGTCACCCCTCCACTTT CASSQDKAGGGSPLHF
- TRBJ2-3 TRBD2 TRBV29-1 TGCAGCGTTGAAGATAGGAAGCGGGGGGGTGATACGCAGTATTTT CSVEDRKRGGDTQYF
- TRBJ1-3 - TRBV10-3 TGTGCCATCAGTGAGGGAGTCTCTGGAAACACCATATATTTT CAISEGVSGNTIYF
few TRBJ1-1 - TRBV7-9 TGTGCCAGCAGCCAACCGGGGGGGACTGAAGCTTTCTTT CASSQPGGTEAFF
- TRBJ2-3 - TRBV5-1 TGCGCCAGCAGCTTCACAGGGTGGAGCACAGATACGCAGTATTTT CASSFTGWSTDTQYF
- TRBJ2-3 TRBD2 TRBV10-1 TGCGCCAGAGGTAGGCGGGGGGGGCTTGATACGCAGTATTTT CARGRRGGLDTQYF
- TRBJ1-1 - TRBV11-3 TGTGCCAGCAGCTTAGAGGCCGACACTGAAGCTTTCTTT CASSLEADTEAFF
once TRBJ1-1 - TRBV11-2 TGTGCCAGCAGCTCAATTAGGAACACTGAAGCTTTCTTT CASSSIRNTEAFF
- TRBJ1-4 TRBD1 TRBV9 TGTGCCAGCAGCGCATCCGGGACAGCCTTGGAAAAACTGTTTTTT CASSASGTALEKLFF
- TRBJ1-2 - TRBV4-1 TGCGCCAGCAGCTTAAGATCCCACGACTATGGCTACACCTTC CASSLRSHDYGYTF
once TRBJ2-7 - TRBV5-6 TGTGCCAGCAGCTTGAGGGCAGCCTACGAGCAGTACTTC CASSLRAAYEQYF
once TRBJ1-2 - TRBV5-6 TGTGCCAGCAGCTTGGCCAGAGGCAGCTCACGAGTTTCATTC CASSLARGSSRVSF
- TRBJ1-1 - TRBV9 TGTGCCAGCAGCGTAGCATTGGGGGCGACTGAAGCTTTCTTT CASSVALGATEAFF
- TRBJ2-3 TRBD2 TRBV11-2 TGTGCCAGCAGCTTAGATCGTGCGGGAGGCATCAATACGCAGTATTTT CASSLDRAGGINTQYF
- TRBJ2-7 TRBD2 TRBV9 TGTGCCAGCAGCGTTGGCGGGGGGATAAGCTACGAGCAGTACTTC CASSVGGGISYEQYF
- TRBJ2-3 - TRBV19 TGTGCCAGTAGTATGGGGTCTGGCACAGATACGCAGTATTTT CASSMGSGTDTQYF
- TRBJ1-6 - TRBV6-5 TGTGCCAGCAGCCCAGGCTCCTATAATTCACCCCTCCACTTT CASSPGSYNSPLHF
- TRBJ1-3 - TRBV4-1 TGCGCCAGCAGCCAAGGCTTCAGTTCACACTCTGGAAACACCATATATTTT CASSQGFSSHSGNTIYF
- TRBJ2-1 TRBD1 TRBV5-1 TGCGCCAGCAGGGACAGGGGCTACAATGAGCAGTTCTTC CASRDRGYNEQFF
- TRBJ1-2 TRBD1 TRBV5-6 TGTGCCAGTTTTGGACAGGGAGAATATGGCTACACCTTC CASFGQGEYGYTF
- TRBJ2-6 TRBD1 TRBV13 TGTGCCAGCAGCTTTCTCACAGGGGACGGTGGGGCCAACGTCCTGACTTTC CASSFLTGDGGANVLTF
- TRBJ2-1 TRBD2 TRBV27 TGTGCCAGCAGTTGGCTAGCGGGGGAGAATGAGCAGTTCTTC CASSWLAGENEQFF
- TRBJ1-2 - TRBV19 TGTGCCAGTAAACAGGATGGAGTCTATGGCTACACCTTC CASKQDGVYGYTF
- TRBJ1-5 - TRBV6-5 TGTGCCAGCAGTTACTCGAGGACTTTGGGCAATCAGCCCCAGCATTTT CASSYSRTLGNQPQHF
- TRBJ2-7 - TRBV13 TGTGCCAGCAGCTTAGGGTCGTCCTACGAGCAGTACTTC CASSLGSSYEQYF
once TRBJ2-1 TRBD2 TRBV2 TGTGCCAGCAGGTCGGATAGCGGGGGGGCAGGGAATGAGCAGTTCTTC CASRSDSGGAGNEQFF
- TRBJ2-1 - TRBV2 TGTGCCAGCCGGCAAGCCCCATCGGTCTCCTACAATGAGCAGTTCTTC CASRQAPSVSYNEQFF
once TRBJ2-2 - TRBV25-1 TGTGCCAGCAGTGAATGGGGGGTGAACACCGGGGAGCTGTTTTTT CASSEWGVNTGELFF
- TRBJ1-1 - TRBV5-1 TGCGCCAGCTCCTCTTCCCGTGGGAACACTGAAGCTTTCTTT CASSSSRGNTEAFF
- TRBJ1-5 - TRBV5-6 TGTGCCAGCAGCTTGAACGCAGGGATCCAGCCCCAGCATTTT CASSLNAGIQPQHF
- TRBJ2-5 - TRBV27 TGTGCCAGCAGTTCGCTAGGCAATCAAGAGACCCAGTACTTC CASSSLGNQETQYF
once TRBJ2-7 - TRBV5-1 TGCGCCAGCAGCCCCCGGGGGCCGGGGCCCTACGAGCAGTACTTC CASSPRGPGPYEQYF